One and the same sample provided the 5 T cell receptor beta chains below, sequenced in a study of tumor-infiltrating lymphocytes in primary liver carcinoma. Co-extraction yielded RNA and DNA from around 18-30 mg of unsorted bulk tissue. Starting from 500 ng of total RNA, TCR beta cDNA was produced with a primer in the constant region. Libraries of TCR beta came from three nested multiplex PCR rounds with slightly modified ARM-PCR. Each of the first two PCR rounds ran around 10 cycles with TRBV1-TRBV30 forward and C-beta reverse primers. TCRdb reanalysed the multiplex PCR reads using MiXCR and keeps one entry per CDR3 protein. The sample yields roughly 23,000 distinct CDR3 sequences, over 65% seen once. Specimen: liver tumor tissue from sampling region 1. Subset described: tumor region T1, superior pole. The receptors derive from a man in his forties or fifties with primary liver carcinoma and hepatitis B virus infection.

About this clonotype itself: No conserved phenylalanine or tryptophan is present at the end of the CDR3, so a read error is the likely explanation. This rearrangement joins TRBV11-2 to TRBJ2-7, with 7 bases that match TRBD1. The CDR3 is made up of 17 amino acids. CDR1 is SGHAT, CDR2 FQNNGV, per germline. V lost 2 bases and J lost 7; bases outside the gene matches: 17. The CDR3 loop reads CASSLILAQGVWGEQYL. The CDR3 DNA reads as TGTGCCAGCAGCTTAATTCTAGCTCAGGGGGTATGGGGTGAGCAGTACTTA.

On this clonotype: At one of its ends the junction is not consistent with the germline gene, which may arise from a read error. The chain joins TRBV28 to TRBJ2-7; tentative D call: TRBD2 (7 bases). The germline V gene has CDR1 MDHEN and CDR2 SYDVKM. The CDR3 covers 15 residues. The CDR3 nucleotides read TGTGCCAGCAGCTTGGGGGGGCATGTTTCCTACGAGCATTACTTC. It encodes CASSLGGHVSYEHYF.

The chain combines TRBV7-6 with TRBJ2-6; TRBD2 aligns across 10 bases. The germline gives CDR1 SGHVS, CDR2 FNYEAQ. With 1 base clipped from V and 1 base from J, the junction kept 13 bases outside the gene matches. The CDR3 has 21 amino acids. In nucleotides, the CDR3 is TGTGCCAGCAGCTTAGACTCCTCAAGCGGGAGGGCCTCTTCTGGGGCCAACGTCCTGACTTTC. This sequence encodes CASSLDSSSGRASSGANVLTF.

This clonotype was recorded only once. The junction shows a germline mismatch at one end, possibly a read error. The rearrangement joins TRBV5-6 to TRBJ2-2; TRBD1 agrees at 8 bases. In germline, CDR1 is SGHDT, CDR2 YYEEEE. The CDR3 is 15 amino acids. Written as DNA, the CDR3 is TGTGCTAGCAGTCCCGAGACAGGGGTCACTGGGGAGCTGTTTTTT. Amino acid sequence: CASSPETGVTGELFF.

DNA of the CDR3: TGTGAGACGTCCGAGGGAAACGAGCAGTACTTC. This encodes CETSEGNEQYF. J is TRBJ2-7 and V is TRBV10-3, with D maybe TRBD2 (5 bases). Looked up from germline, CDR1 is ENHRY and CDR2 is SYGVKD. The CDR3 has 11 amino acids.